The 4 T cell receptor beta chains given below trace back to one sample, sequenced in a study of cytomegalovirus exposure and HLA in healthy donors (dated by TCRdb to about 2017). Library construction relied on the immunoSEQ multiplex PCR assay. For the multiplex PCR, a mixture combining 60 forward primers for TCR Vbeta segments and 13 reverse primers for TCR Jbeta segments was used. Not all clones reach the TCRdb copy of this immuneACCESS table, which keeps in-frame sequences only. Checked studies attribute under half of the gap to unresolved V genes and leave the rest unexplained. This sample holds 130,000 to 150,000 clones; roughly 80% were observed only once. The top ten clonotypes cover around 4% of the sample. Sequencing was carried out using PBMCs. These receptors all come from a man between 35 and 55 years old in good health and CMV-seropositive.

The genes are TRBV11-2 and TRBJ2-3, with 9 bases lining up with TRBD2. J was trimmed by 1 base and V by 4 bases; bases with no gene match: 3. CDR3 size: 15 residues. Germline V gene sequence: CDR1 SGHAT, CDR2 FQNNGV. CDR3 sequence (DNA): TGTGCCAGCAGCTCCTGGACTAGCGGCACAGATACGCAGTATTTT. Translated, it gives CASSSWTSGTDTQYF. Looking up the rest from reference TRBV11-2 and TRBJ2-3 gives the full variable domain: EAGVAQSPRYKIIEKRQSVAFWCNPISGHATLYWYQQILGQGPKLLIQFQNNGVVDDSQLPKDRFSAERLKGVDSTLKIQPAKLEDSAVYLCASSSWTSGTDTQYFGPGTRLTVL.

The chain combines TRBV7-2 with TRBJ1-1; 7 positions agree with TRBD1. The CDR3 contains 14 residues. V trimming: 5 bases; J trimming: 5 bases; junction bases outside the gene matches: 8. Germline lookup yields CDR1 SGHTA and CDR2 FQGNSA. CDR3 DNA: TGTGCCAGCAGCCAGACAGGGCTGGAGACTGAAGCTTTCTTT. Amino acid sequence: CASSQTGLETEAFF.

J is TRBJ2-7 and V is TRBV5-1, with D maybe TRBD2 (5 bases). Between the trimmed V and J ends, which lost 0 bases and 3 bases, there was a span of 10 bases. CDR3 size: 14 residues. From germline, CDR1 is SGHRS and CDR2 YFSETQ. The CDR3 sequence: CASSLASGGYEQYF. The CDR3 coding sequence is TGCGCCAGCAGCTTGGCCAGCGGCGGCTACGAGCAGTACTTC.

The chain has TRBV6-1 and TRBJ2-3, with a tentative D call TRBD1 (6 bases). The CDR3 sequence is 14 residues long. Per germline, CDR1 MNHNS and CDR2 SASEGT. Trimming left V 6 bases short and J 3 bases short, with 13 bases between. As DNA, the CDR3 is TGTGCCAGCAGAACAGGGATTGGGACAGATACGCAGTATTTT. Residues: CASRTGIGTDTQYF.